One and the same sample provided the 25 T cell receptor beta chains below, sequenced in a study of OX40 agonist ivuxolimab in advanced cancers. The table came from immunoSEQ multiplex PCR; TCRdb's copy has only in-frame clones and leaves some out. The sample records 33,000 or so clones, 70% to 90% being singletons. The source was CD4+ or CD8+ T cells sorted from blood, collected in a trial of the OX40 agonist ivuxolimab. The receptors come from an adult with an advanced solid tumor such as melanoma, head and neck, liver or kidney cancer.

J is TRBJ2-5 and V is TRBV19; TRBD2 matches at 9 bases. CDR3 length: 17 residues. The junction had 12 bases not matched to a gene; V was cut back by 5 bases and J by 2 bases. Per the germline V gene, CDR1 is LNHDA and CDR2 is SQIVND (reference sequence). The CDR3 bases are TGTGCCAGTAGTGCTAGCGGGATCAAAGGAGGGCAAGAGACCCAGTACTTC. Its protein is CASSASGIKGGQETQYF.

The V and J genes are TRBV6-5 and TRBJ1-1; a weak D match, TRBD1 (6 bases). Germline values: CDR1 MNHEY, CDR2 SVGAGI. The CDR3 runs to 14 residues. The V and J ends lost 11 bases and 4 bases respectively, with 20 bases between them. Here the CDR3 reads CASTRGGGITEAFF. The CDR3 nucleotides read TGTGCCTCAACCAGAGGAGGGGGTATCACTGAAGCTTTCTTT.

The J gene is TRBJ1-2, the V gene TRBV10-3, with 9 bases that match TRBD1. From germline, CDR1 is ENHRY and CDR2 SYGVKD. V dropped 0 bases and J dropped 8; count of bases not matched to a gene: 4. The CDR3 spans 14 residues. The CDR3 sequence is CAISESRTGDGYTF. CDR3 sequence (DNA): TGTGCCATCAGTGAGTCGCGGACAGGGGACGGCTACACCTTC.

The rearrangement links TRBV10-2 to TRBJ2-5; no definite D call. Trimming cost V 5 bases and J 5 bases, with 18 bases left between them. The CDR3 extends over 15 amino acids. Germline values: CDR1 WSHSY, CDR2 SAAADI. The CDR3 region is CASSPNRASWETQYF. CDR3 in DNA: TGCGCCAGCAGTCCTAACCGGGCCTCCTGGGAGACCCAGTACTTC.

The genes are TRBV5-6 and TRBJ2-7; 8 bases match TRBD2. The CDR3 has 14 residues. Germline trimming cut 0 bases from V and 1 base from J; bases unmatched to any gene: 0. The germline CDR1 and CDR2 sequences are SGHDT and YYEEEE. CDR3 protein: CASSLGLASYEQYF. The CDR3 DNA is TGTGCCAGCAGCTTGGGACTAGCGTCCTACGAGCAGTACTTC.

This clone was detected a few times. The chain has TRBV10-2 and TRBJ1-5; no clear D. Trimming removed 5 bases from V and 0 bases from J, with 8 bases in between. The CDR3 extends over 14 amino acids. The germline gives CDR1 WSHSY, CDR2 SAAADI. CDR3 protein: CASSQTFSNQPQHF. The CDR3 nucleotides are TGCGCCAGCAGTCAGACGTTTAGCAATCAGCCCCAGCATTTT.

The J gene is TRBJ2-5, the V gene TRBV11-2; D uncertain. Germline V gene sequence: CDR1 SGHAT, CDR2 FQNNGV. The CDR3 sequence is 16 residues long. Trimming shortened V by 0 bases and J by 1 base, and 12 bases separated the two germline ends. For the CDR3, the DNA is TGTGCCAGCAGCTTAGATCGGGTCAGGCTCCAAGAGACCCAGTACTTC. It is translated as CASSLDRVRLQETQYF.

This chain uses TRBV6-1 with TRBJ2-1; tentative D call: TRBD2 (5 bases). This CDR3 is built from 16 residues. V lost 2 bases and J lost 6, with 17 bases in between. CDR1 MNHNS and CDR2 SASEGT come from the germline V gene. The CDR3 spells CASSELGLASFNEQFF. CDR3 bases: TGTGCCAGCAGTGAATTAGGGCTAGCATCATTCAATGAGCAGTTCTTC.

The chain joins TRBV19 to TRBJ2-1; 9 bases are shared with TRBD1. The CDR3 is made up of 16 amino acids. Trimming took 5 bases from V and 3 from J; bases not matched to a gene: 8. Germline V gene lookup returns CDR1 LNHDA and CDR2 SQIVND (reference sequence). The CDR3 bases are TGTGCCAGTAGTGGTGGGACAGGGAAATTCTACAATGAGCAGTTCTTC. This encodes CASSGGTGKFYNEQFF.

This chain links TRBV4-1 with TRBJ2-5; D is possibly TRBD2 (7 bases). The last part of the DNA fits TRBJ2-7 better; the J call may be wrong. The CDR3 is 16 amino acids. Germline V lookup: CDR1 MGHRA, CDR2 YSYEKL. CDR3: CASSQDRGGSSYEQYF. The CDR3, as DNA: TGCGCCAGCAGCCAAGATAGGGGGGGTAGCTCCTACGAGCAGTACTTC.

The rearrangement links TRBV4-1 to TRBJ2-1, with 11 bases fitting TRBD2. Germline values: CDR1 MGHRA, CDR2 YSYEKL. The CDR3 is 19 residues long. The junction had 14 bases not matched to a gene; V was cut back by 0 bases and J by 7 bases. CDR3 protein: CASSQDQLAGGPLLNEQFF. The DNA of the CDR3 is TGCGCCAGCAGCCAAGATCAGTTAGCGGGAGGGCCGTTATTGAATGAGCAGTTCTTC.

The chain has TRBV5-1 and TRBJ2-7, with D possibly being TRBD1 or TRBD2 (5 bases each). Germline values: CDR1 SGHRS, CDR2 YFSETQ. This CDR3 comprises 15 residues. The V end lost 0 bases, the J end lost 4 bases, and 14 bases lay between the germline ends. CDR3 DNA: TGCGCCAGCAGCTTGGGGCCGGGACCCGGATACGAGCAGTACTTC. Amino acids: CASSLGPGPGYEQYF.

The CDR3 region is CATSREGTSGSGTYNEQFF. The CDR3 nucleotides read TGTGCCACCAGCAGAGAAGGGACTAGCGGGAGTGGAACCTACAATGAGCAGTTCTTC. V and J are TRBV15 and TRBJ2-1; 14 bases fit TRBD2. This CDR3 is 19 amino acids long. Germline CDR1 LNHNV, CDR2 YYDKDF (reference sequence). The V and J ends lost 0 bases and 2 bases, in that order; junction bases with no gene match: 6.

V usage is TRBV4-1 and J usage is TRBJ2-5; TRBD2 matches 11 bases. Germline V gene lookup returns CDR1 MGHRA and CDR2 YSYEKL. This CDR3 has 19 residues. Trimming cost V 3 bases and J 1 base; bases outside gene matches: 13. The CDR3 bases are TGCGCCAGCAGCCACCCCGCGGTAGCGGGAGGGCCTTCCCAAGAGACCCAGTACTTC. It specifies CASSHPAVAGGPSQETQYF.

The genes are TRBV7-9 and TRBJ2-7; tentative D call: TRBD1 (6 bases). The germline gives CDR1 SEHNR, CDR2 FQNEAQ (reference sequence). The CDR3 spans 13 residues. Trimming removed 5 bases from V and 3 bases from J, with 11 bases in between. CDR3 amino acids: CASSNGTIYEQYF. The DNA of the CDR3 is TGTGCCAGCAGCAACGGGACAATCTACGAGCAGTACTTC.

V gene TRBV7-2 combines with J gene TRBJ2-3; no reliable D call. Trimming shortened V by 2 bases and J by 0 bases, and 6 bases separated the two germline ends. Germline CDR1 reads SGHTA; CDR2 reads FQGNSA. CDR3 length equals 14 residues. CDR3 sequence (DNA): TGTGCCAGCAGCTTAAGCCGGAGCACAGATACGCAGTATTTT. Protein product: CASSLSRSTDTQYF.

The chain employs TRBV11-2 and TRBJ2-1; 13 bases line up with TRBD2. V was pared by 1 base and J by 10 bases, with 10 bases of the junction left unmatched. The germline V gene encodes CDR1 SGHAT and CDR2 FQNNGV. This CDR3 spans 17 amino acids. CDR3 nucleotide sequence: TGTGCCAGCAGCTTAGCCCCTACTAGCGGGAGGGCCGGGGAGCAGTTCTTC. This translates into CASSLAPTSGRAGEQFF.

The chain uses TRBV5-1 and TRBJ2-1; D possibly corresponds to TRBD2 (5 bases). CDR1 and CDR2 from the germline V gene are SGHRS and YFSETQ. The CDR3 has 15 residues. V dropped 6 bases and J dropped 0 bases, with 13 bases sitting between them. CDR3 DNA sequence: TGCGCCAGCAATCAGCGGCCCAGCTCCTACAATGAGCAGTTCTTC. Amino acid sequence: CASNQRPSSYNEQFF.

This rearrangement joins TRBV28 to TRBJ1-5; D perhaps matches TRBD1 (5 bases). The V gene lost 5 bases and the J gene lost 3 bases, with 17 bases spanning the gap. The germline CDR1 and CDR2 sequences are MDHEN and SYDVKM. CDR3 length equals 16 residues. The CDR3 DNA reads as TGTGCCAGCAGTATTATATCTGGACACTACAATCAGCCCCAGCATTTT. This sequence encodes CASSIISGHYNQPQHF.

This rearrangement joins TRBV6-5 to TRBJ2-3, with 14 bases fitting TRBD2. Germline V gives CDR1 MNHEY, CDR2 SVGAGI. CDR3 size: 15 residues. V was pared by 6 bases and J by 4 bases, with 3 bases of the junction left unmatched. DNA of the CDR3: TGTGCCAGCAGGGGACTAGCGGGAGTTTCAGATACGCAGTATTTT. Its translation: CASRGLAGVSDTQYF.

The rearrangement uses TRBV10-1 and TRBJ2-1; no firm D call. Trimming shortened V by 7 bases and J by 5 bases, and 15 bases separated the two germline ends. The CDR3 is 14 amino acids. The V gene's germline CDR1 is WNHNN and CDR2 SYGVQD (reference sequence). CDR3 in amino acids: CASNPHIGNNEQFF. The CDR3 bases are TGCGCCAGCAATCCCCATATAGGCAACAATGAGCAGTTCTTC.

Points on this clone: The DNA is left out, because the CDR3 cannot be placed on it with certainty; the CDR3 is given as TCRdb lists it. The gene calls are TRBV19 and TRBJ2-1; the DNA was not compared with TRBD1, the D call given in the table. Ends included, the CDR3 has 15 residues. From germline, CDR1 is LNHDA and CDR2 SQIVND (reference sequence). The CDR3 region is CASTSGQGSYNEQFF.

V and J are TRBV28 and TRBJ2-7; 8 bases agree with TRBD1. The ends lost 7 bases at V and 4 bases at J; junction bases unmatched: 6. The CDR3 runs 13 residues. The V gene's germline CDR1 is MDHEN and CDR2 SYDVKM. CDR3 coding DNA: TGTGCCAGCAACCTTTACAGGGGGTACGAGCAGTACTTC. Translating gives CASNLYRGYEQYF.

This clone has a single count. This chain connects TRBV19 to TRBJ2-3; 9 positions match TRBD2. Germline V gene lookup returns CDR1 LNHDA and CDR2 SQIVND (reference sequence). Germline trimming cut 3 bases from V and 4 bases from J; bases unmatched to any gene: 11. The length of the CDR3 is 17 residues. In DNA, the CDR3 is TGTGCCAGTAGTATGAGAATCCCTAGCGGGAATTCAGATACGCAGTATTTT. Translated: CASSMRIPSGNSDTQYF.

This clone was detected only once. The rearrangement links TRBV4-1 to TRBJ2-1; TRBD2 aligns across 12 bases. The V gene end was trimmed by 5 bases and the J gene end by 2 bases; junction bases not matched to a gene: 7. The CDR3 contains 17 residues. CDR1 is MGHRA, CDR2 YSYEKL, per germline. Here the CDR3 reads CASSSPTSGSPYNEQFF. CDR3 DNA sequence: TGCGCCAGCAGCTCCCCGACTAGCGGGAGTCCCTACAATGAGCAGTTCTTC.